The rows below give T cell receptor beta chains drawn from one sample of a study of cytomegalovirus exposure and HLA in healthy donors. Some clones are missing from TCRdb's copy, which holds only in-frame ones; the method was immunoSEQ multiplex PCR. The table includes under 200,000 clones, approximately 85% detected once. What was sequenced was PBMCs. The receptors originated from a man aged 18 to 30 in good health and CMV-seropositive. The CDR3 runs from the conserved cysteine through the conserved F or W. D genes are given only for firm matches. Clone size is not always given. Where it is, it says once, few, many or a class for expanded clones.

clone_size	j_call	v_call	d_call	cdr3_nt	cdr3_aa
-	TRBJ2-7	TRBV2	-	TGTGCCAGCAGCAATCAGGGCTACGAGCAGTACTTC	CASSNQGYEQYF
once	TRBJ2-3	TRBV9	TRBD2	TGTGCCAGCAGCGTAGGAGGCGGGGGGGCAGATACGCAGTATTTT	CASSVGGGGADTQYF
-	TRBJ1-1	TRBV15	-	TGTGCCACCAGCAGAGATACGGGGACTGAAGCTTTCTTT	CATSRDTGTEAFF
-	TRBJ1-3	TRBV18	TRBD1	TGTGCCAGCTCATACGGACAGGGTAACTCTGGAAACACCATATATTTT	CASSYGQGNSGNTIYF
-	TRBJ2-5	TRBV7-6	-	TGTGCCAGCAGCTTAGTAGGCGGGTTCGGCCAAGAGACCCAGTACTTC	CASSLVGGFGQETQYF
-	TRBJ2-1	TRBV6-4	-	TGTGCCAGCAGTGACGGTGGGGGCAAAAATGAGCAGTTCTTC	CASSDGGGKNEQFF
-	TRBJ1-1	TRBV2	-	TGTGCCAGCAGTGACAGGGGATGGGGCACTGAAGCTTTCTTT	CASSDRGWGTEAFF
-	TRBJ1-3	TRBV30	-	TGTGCCTGGACGAGCTCTGGAAACACCATATATTTT	CAWTSSGNTIYF
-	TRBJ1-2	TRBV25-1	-	TGTGCCAGCAGTACATCCGGGACACCTATTGGCTACACCTTC	CASSTSGTPIGYTF
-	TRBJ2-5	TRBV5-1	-	TGCGCCAGCAGCCCGGAGGCTAGGAACGAAGAGACCCAGTACTTC	CASSPEARNEETQYF
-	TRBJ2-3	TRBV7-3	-	TGTGCCAGCAGCTTCGGGGAAGATACGCAGTATTTT	CASSFGEDTQYF
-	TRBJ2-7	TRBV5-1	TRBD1	TGCGCCAGCAGCAGCCCGGGACAGATAGAGCAGTACTTC	CASSSPGQIEQYF
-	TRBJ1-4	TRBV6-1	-	TGTGCCAGCAGTGGAGACATGCGACGTGAAAAACTGTTTTTT	CASSGDMRREKLFF
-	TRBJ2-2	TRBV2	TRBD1	TGTGCCAGCAGGGACAGGGGATTCACCGGGGAGCTGTTTTTT	CASRDRGFTGELFF
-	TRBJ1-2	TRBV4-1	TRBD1	TGCGCCAGCAGGGGAGACCGGGACAGGCGTCTTGGGGACTATGGCTACACCTTC	CASRGDRDRRLGDYGYTF
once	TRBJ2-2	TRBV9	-	TGTGCCAGCAGCCCGGGGGCCGGGGAGCTGTTTTTT	CASSPGAGELFF
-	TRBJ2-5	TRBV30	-	TGTGCCTGGAGTGTAAAAGGGGCGAGGACCCAGTACTTC	CAWSVKGARTQYF
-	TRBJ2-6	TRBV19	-	TGTGCCAGTCTGAGTCGAGGCACCGAGAGCTCTGGGGCCAACGTCCTGACTTTC	CASLSRGTESSGANVLTF
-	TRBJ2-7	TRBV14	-	TGTGCCAGCAGCCAAGGGCTTCTTATCGAGCAGTACTTC	CASSQGLLIEQYF
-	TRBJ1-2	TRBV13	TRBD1	TGTGCCAGCAGCTTAAGGACAGGCGGAAACTATGGCTACACCTTC	CASSLRTGGNYGYTF
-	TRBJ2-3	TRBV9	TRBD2	TGTGCCAGCAGCGTGGGGGGGAGAGATACGCAGTATTTT	CASSVGGRDTQYF
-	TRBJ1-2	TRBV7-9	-	TGTTCCAGCAGCCCGGGACTGCACTATGGCTACACCTTC	CSSSPGLHYGYTF
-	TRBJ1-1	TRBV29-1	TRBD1	TGCAGCGTAGAACCGACAGGGCAGAACACTGAAGCTTTCTTT	CSVEPTGQNTEAFF
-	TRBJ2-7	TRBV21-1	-	TGTGCCAGCAGCAGAGGTATCGAGCAGTACTTC	CASSRGIEQYF
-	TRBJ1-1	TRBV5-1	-	TGCGCCAGCACCCTCAACCCGACAGGAGGGAACACTGAAGCTTTCTTT	CASTLNPTGGNTEAFF
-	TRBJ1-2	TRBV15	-	TGTGCCACCAGCAGAGCGGGGATTGGAGTTCCTTACTATGGCTACACCTTC	CATSRAGIGVPYYGYTF
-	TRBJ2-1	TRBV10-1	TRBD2	TGCGCCAGCAGCCAAGCGGGGGGCCCAGGGGGTGAGCAGTTCTTC	CASSQAGGPGGEQFF
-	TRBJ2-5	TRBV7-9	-	TGTGCCAGCAGCCCCGCGGCTAGTGCGGTCGAGACCCAGTACTTC	CASSPAASAVETQYF
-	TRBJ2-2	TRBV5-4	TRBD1	TGTGCCAGCAGCTCGACAGGGGGCAGCACCGGGGAGCTGTTTTTT	CASSSTGGSTGELFF
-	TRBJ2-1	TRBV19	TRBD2	TGTGCCAGTAGTGCCCCCCGGAGCGGGAAGTACCATGAGCAGTTCTTC	CASSAPRSGKYHEQFF
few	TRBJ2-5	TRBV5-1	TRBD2	TGCGCCAGCAGCTTAGCGGGGTACCAAGAGACCCAGTACTTC	CASSLAGYQETQYF
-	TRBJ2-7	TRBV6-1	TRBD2	TGTGCCAGCAGTGAAAGAATCCGCGGGAGCTCCTACGAGCAGTACTTC	CASSERIRGSSYEQYF
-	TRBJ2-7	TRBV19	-	TGTGCCAGTAGCAAACAGGGTTTCGGCGAGCAGTACTTC	CASSKQGFGEQYF
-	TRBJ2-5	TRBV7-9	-	TGTGCCAGCAGCTTAGACGGCCAAGAGACCCAGTACTTC	CASSLDGQETQYF
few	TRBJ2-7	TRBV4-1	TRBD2	TGCGCCAGCAGCCAAGATGCGACTAGCGGAGTCTACGAGCAGTACTTC	CASSQDATSGVYEQYF
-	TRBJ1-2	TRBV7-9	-	TGTTCCAGCAGCCATCCCGGGAACCAGGGGAGCCGGGGCTACACCTTC	CSSSHPGNQGSRGYTF
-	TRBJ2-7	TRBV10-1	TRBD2	TGCGCCAGGCGGGGGGCCCCCTCCCACGAGCAGTACTTC	CARRGAPSHEQYF
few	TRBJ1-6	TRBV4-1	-	TGCGCCAGCAGCCAAGTCGGGACACTAAGGGGTAATTCACCCCTCCACTTT	CASSQVGTLRGNSPLHF
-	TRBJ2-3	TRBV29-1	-	TGCAGCGTTGTGATGACAGACACAGATACGCAGTATTTT	CSVVMTDTDTQYF
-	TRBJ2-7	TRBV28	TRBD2	TGTGCCAGCAGTCTAGCGGGGGGGGGCTCAGGCTACGAGCAGTACTTC	CASSLAGGGSGYEQYF
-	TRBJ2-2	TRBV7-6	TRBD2	TGTGCCAGCAGCCCCCACTTCCTACTAGCGGGGGGTAACACCGGGGAGCTGTTTTTT	CASSPHFLLAGGNTGELFF
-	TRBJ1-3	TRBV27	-	TGTGCCAGCAGCCCGGCAGCGGGAAACACCATATATTTT	CASSPAAGNTIYF
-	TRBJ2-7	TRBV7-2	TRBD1	TGTGCCAGCAGAGGAGGAGGCCCCAGGGGGTACGAGCAGTACTTC	CASRGGGPRGYEQYF
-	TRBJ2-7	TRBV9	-	TGTGCCAGCAGCGCGAACCGGGAGCCGAACCTTCTTAACTTCTACGAGCAGTACTTC	CASSANREPNLLNFYEQYF
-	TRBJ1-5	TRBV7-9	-	TGTGCCAGCAGCTTAGGCTCAGGGGCAGGGGACCGCAGTCAGCCCCAGCATTTT	CASSLGSGAGDRSQPQHF